This T cell receptor beta chain was sequenced during a study of blood T cell repertoires in COVID-19. Study background: Sites in the United States, Italy and Spain provided acute and convalescent COVID-19 samples. In each case, the material was cDNA or gDNA derived from T cells, B-cell-depleted T cells, or PBMCs.

Methods used by the authors: It was from reference gene primer amplification that nucleated cell counts were estimated. Repertoires were generated with immunoSEQ multiplex PCR, while TCRdb's copy carries only in-frame clones and drops some. V and J calls and clone size are given by that table; D and trimming were obtained from the DNA. Of some 530,000 clones in the sample, 80% to 90% were seen once. This CDR3 has 13 amino acids. The ends were cut back, 5 bases at V and 6 bases at J, with 14 bases in the middle. Sequenced input: peripheral blood. This TCR was sampled from a human donor in a cohort sampled during active COVID-19. This rearrangement joins TRBV12-3 or TRBV12-4 to TRBJ2-7; D remains ambiguous. CDR3 bases: TGTGCCAGCAGTCCACAACCCTCGGGCGAGCAGTACTTC. Amino acids: CASSPQPSGEQYF.